This TCR beta chain was recovered during a study of T cells in Graves' hyperthyroidism and ophthalmopathy (dated by TCRdb to between 2018 and 2021). Background on the whole study: Peripheral blood samples were taken at the time of initial diagnosis, prior to any treatment. Prospective prediction of ophthalmopathy was tested in an independent validation cohort consisting of roughly 20 hyperthyroidism patients and approximately 16 patients who later progressed to ophthalmopathy. To identify TCR V-J signatures that set the groups apart, the researchers used a discovery cohort of 100 patients, made up of 43 with Graves' ophthalmopathy and about 60 with stable Graves' hyperthyroidism. In addition, the study compared T-cell repertoires in thyroid tissue and in blood from roughly six Graves' hyperthyroidism patients. The roughly 90 discovery patients were divided at random into training and test sets in a 7:3 ratio. Once sampling was done, hyperthyroidism patients were given methimazole at a starting dose of 30 mg daily, whereas ophthalmopathy patients were given high-dose intravenous methylprednisolone. TCR Vbeta CDR3 sequencing of some 140 peripheral blood samples (more than 40 ophthalmopathy, about 75 hyperthyroidism and some 17 progressor patients) is reported in the paper. Overall study outcomes, separate from this receptor: In validation, the model predicted progression to ophthalmopathy a median of roughly 6.5 months before onset, with about 71% sensitivity and about 75% specificity. Most expanded thyroid clonotypes (frequency above 0.001) were also detected in blood, a finding suggesting that blood repertoires may reflect thyroid immune responses. Sample size was not statistically predetermined, and blinding of investigators to group allocation was not performed. A model built on a 13 V-J signature distinguished ophthalmopathy from stable hyperthyroidism, reaching 85% to 90% sensitivity and under 84% specificity in cross-validation and 80%/75% in testing.

This clonotype came up once. Its binding antigen is unknown. No quality values exist for individual bases; no much larger clone is one base distant. A solitary read yields weak support. The TCR beta CDR3 regions were amplified from RNA transcripts. The first round of RT-PCR for the TCR CDR3 was performed with the HTBI primer set and the Qiagen OneStep RT-PCR kit. Libraries were constructed in a second round of multiplex PCR, after which size selection and purification were performed. Libraries were sequenced paired-end with 100 bp reads on an Illumina HiSeq2000. Regarding the original processing steps: SOAPnuke was used to process the raw data, throwing out any read that contained adapters or uncalled bases, had a mean Phred below 15, or lacked an exact constant-primer or identifier match. High-quality paired reads were merged using COPE v1.2.5, and each unique nucleotide sequence was defined as a clonotype. MiTCR v1.1 was used to align clonotypes to the IMGT TRBV, TRBD and TRBJ reference segments. The analysis included only V-J combinations with a frequency above 0.0001, which together covered 99.2% of the repertoires. A TCS score was defined as the ratio of F50 (clonal expansion) to E x V (chaos), with BLOSUM62-based TCRdist applied between CDR3 peptides within each V-J. Welch's t-statistics and random forest reduced roughly 540 V-J features to about 12, which were used in a naive Bayes classifier (R e1071). TCRdb applied fastp at Q25 and MiXCR to the public reads, then kept only in-frame beta chains. One record per CDR3 amino acid sequence lists the most common genes and DNA. Clone size and V and J calls follow TCRdb, not the original study. Present in this sample are 690,000 or so distinct CDR3 sequences, approximately 18% of which were seen just once. In total, the top ten clones hold 16% of the sample.

Hyperthyroidism patients were newly diagnosed, had a disease duration of under 2 months, and were aged 18 to 65 years. Patients with uncontrolled infections, other autoimmune diseases, pregnancy or lactation were excluded. Diagnoses were established on the basis of clinical symptoms, serum thyroxine and TRAb, thyroid ultrasound, and orbital computed tomography. Blood from progressor patients was collected at the time of first diagnosis with hyperthyroidism, before any ophthalmopathy symptoms had appeared. Ficoll-Paque density gradient centrifugation was used to isolate PBMCs from 8.5 to 10 ml of fresh peripheral blood. Progressor patients were first diagnosed with Graves' hyperthyroidism and then developed ophthalmopathy during follow-up. Trizol reagent was used to extract total RNA, and RNA quality was then checked on an Agilent 2100 Bioanalyzer. Clipping removes 7 bases from V and 6 bases from J, with 1 as the unmatched junction base count. CDR3 length: 12 amino acids, cysteine to phenylalanine. Here the CDR3 DNA is all that survives: 36 bases in frame from base 1.

Material: blood. The sequence was obtained from a woman aged 45 to 65 with Graves' hyperthyroidism that later progressed to Graves' ophthalmopathy. In this chain, TRBV12-3 or TRBV12-4 is recombined with TRBJ2-1, with 9 bases aligning to TRBD1. The nucleotide sequence reads TGTGCCAGCAACAGGGGGCTCAATGAGCAGTTCTTC. This sequence encodes CASNRGLNEQFF.